Below are 28 T cell receptor beta chains sequenced from a single sample in a study of cytomegalovirus exposure and HLA in healthy donors. PCR involved 60 Vbeta and 13 Jbeta primers. Profiled with immunoSEQ multiplex PCR; TCRdb holds only in-frame clones, not every one. Among 150,000 to 200,000 clones, more than 65% were seen once, and the ten largest hold approximately 5.4%. Sequencing was performed on PBMCs. Receptor source: a woman in her twenties or thirties in good health and CMV-seropositive.

The rearrangement uses TRBV9 and TRBJ2-7; 11 positions agree with TRBD2. The germline V gene has CDR1 SGDLS and CDR2 YYNGEE. The CDR3 length is 14 residues. V was pared by 2 bases and J by 7 bases, with 5 bases of the junction left unmatched. The CDR3 protein is CASSVGTSGREQYF. As DNA, the CDR3 is TGTGCCAGCAGCGTCGGGACTAGCGGAAGGGAGCAGTACTTC.

The chain is built from TRBV18 and TRBJ1-1; 8 nucleotides agree with TRBD1. Unmatched junction bases numbered 10, after V lost 1 base and J lost 0 bases. The CDR3 runs to 18 residues. Germline V gene lookup returns CDR1 KGHSH and CDR2 LQKENI. CDR3 in amino acids: CASSPLGTGKTMNTEAFF. The CDR3 DNA is TGTGCCAGCTCACCACTTGGGACAGGCAAAACTATGAACACTGAAGCTTTCTTT.

The rearrangement links TRBV7-3 to TRBJ1-2; 11 bases match TRBD1. V shed 3 bases, J shed 2 bases, and the junction held 17 bases outside the gene matches. The CDR3 consists of 20 residues. CDR1 SGHTA and CDR2 FQGTGA come from the germline V gene. CDR3 amino acids: CASSLRTGGELAPLNYGYTF. The CDR3 DNA is TGTGCCAGCAGCTTGCGGACAGGGGGCGAACTCGCTCCCTTAAACTATGGCTACACCTTC.

The rearrangement uses TRBV7-2 and TRBJ1-4; no definite D call. V was clipped by 1 base and J by 8 bases, with 14 bases between them. Per the germline V gene, CDR1 is SGHTA and CDR2 is FQGNSA. The CDR3 contains 15 residues. CDR3 residues: CASSLGSGGVEKLFF. The CDR3 DNA reads as TGTGCCAGCAGCTTAGGCAGCGGTGGGGTCGAAAAACTGTTTTTT.

The chain couples TRBV19 to TRBJ1-1; D possibly corresponds to TRBD1 (5 bases). The germline V gene encodes CDR1 LNHDA and CDR2 SQIVND (reference sequence). The CDR3 consists of 15 residues. Deletions cut 6 bases from V and 2 bases from J, with 16 bases between. CDR3 in amino acids: CASSPPGGFNTEAFF. The CDR3 DNA follows: TGTGCCAGTAGCCCCCCGGGGGGGTTCAACACTGAAGCTTTCTTT.

This clone is a singleton in its sample. The J gene is TRBJ2-1, the V gene TRBV4-1, with TRBD1 matching 10 bases. Trimming removed 4 bases from V and 7 bases from J; junction bases left unmatched: 4. The germline CDR1 and CDR2 sequences are MGHRA and YSYEKL. This CDR3 is built from 14 residues. In nucleotides, the CDR3 is TGCGCCAGCAGCCCAAGGGACAGGGGAAATGAGCAGTTCTTC. Residues: CASSPRDRGNEQFF.

The rearrangement joins TRBV7-2 to TRBJ2-5; weak D call: TRBD2 (6 bases). The J call may not be correct, given that the DNA end is closer to TRBJ2-7. The CDR3 is 14 amino acids. Germline-derived CDR1 and CDR2 are SGHTA and FQGNSA. CDR3 sequence: CASSLGTGVGEQYF. CDR3 DNA: TGTGCCAGCAGCTTAGGGACGGGAGTGGGCGAGCAGTACTTC.

The chain combines TRBV2 with TRBJ2-1; D unclear. Germline V gene lookup returns CDR1 SNHLY and CDR2 FYNNEI. This CDR3 has 15 amino acids. The ends were cut back, 0 bases at V and 6 bases at J, with 12 bases in the middle. CDR3 nucleotides: TGTGCCAGCAGTGAAGCCTTTAGTAGTAGCAATGAGCAGTTCTTC. Its protein is CASSEAFSSSNEQFF.

CDR3 sequence reads: CASRQGGTEQYF. CDR3 DNA: TGTGCCAGCAGACAGGGGGGGACCGAGCAGTACTTC. This chain links TRBV6-5 with TRBJ2-7; D is perhaps TRBD1 (8 bases). V lost 6 bases to trimming and J lost 6 bases, with 12 bases between them. CDR1 is MNHEY and CDR2 is SVGAGI in the germline V gene. This CDR3 spans 12 amino acids.

The V gene is TRBV19, the J gene TRBJ1-1; D unresolved. Between the trimmed V and J ends, which lost 5 bases and 0 bases, there was a span of 7 bases. Per the germline V gene, CDR1 is LNHDA and CDR2 is SQIVND (reference sequence). The CDR3 extends over 13 amino acids. The CDR3 loop is CASSLQLNTEAFF. CDR3 nucleotide sequence: TGTGCCAGTAGTTTACAGCTGAACACTGAAGCTTTCTTT.

CDR3 nucleotide sequence: TGTGCCAGCAGCTTGACTAGCGGGAGGGTATACAATGAGCAGTTCTTC. It yields the protein CASSLTSGRVYNEQFF. This chain connects TRBV7-9 to TRBJ2-1; TRBD2 matches 14 bases. Trimming removed 3 bases from V and 4 bases from J; junction bases left unmatched: 2. Per germline, CDR1 SEHNR and CDR2 FQNEAQ (reference sequence). The CDR3 is 16 amino acids.

This clone has only a few counts. V and J are TRBV5-1 and TRBJ1-5; a possible D gene is TRBD1 (6 bases). The CDR3 covers 13 residues. Trimming left V 2 bases short and J 5 bases short, with 8 bases between. CDR1 and CDR2 from the germline V gene are SGHRS and YFSETQ. The CDR3 region is CASSFEGDQPQHF. The CDR3 DNA reads as TGCGCCAGCAGCTTTGAGGGGGATCAGCCCCAGCATTTT.

The chain has TRBV19 and TRBJ1-1; 8 bases line up with TRBD1. Trimming cost V 8 bases and J 0 bases; bases outside gene matches: 5. The germline V gene has CDR1 LNHDA and CDR2 SQIVND (reference sequence). The CDR3 spans 14 residues. The CDR3 coding sequence is TGTGCCAGTTCCGGACAGGGAATGAACACTGAAGCTTTCTTT. Amino acid sequence: CASSGQGMNTEAFF.

The chain is built from TRBV15 and TRBJ1-2; 8 bases agree with TRBD1. V lost 3 bases, J lost 4 bases, and 1 base stayed unmatched. This CDR3 region has 13 residues. Germline-derived CDR1 and CDR2 are LNHNV and YYDKDF (reference sequence). The CDR3 is CATSRDRAYGYTF. In DNA, the CDR3 is TGTGCCACCAGCAGGGACAGGGCCTATGGCTACACCTTC.

The CDR3 nucleotides are TGTGCCAGCAGTTTTGGGGGACAGAGCTCCTACGAGCAGTACTTC. Amino acid sequence: CASSFGGQSSYEQYF. The chain joins TRBV28 to TRBJ2-7; TRBD1 matches at 7 bases. Germline CDR1 reads MDHEN; CDR2 reads SYDVKM. With V trimmed by 3 bases and J by 0 bases, 5 bases remained unmatched. The CDR3 is 15 residues long.

The rearrangement uses TRBV14 and TRBJ2-7; D gene ambiguous. The germline gives CDR1 SGHDN, CDR2 FVKESK. The CDR3 totals 13 residues. Trimming cost V 2 bases and J 6 bases, with 11 bases left between them. The CDR3 sequence is CASSQQLESEQYF. CDR3 sequence (DNA): TGTGCCAGCAGCCAACAGCTAGAAAGCGAGCAGTACTTC.

This chain connects TRBV6-1 to TRBJ1-3; TRBD1 matches 7 bases. The germline V gene has CDR1 MNHNS and CDR2 SASEGT. This CDR3 is 15 amino acids long. J was trimmed by 1 base and V by 4 bases; bases with no gene match: 4. The CDR3 protein is CASSVYRGSGNTIYF. DNA for the CDR3: TGTGCCAGCAGTGTTTACAGGGGATCTGGAAACACCATATATTTT.

This rearrangement joins TRBV11-3 to TRBJ2-3; 12 positions match TRBD2. The ends lost 5 bases at V and 2 bases at J; junction bases unmatched: 5. The CDR3 consists of 16 residues. The germline gives CDR1 SGHNT, CDR2 YENEEA. CDR3 amino acids: CASSPRTSGDTDTQYF. In DNA form, the CDR3 reads TGTGCCAGCAGCCCGAGGACTAGCGGGGACACAGATACGCAGTATTTT.

This clone occurred a few times. The chain employs TRBV4-2 and TRBJ2-2; 7 bases agree with TRBD2. V gave up 4 bases and J gave up 2 bases; unmatched junction bases: 10. Germline V gives CDR1 LGHNA, CDR2 YNFKEQ. The CDR3 sequence is 17 residues long. Here the CDR3 DNA reads TGTGCCAGCAGCCGGACCCCACTAGCGACTAACACCGGGGAGCTGTTTTTT. As protein: CASSRTPLATNTGELFF.

The chain carries TRBV10-1 and TRBJ1-6; 7 bases map to TRBD1. Germline assignment: CDR1 WNHNN and CDR2 SYGVQD (reference sequence). This CDR3 spans 13 amino acids. Germline trimming cut 8 bases from V and 7 bases from J; bases unmatched to any gene: 5. CDR3 residues: CASGDRRNSPLHF. In DNA, the CDR3 is TGCGCCAGCGGGGACAGAAGGAATTCACCCCTCCACTTT.

The chain is built from TRBV19 and TRBJ1-2, with D unresolved. Germline V gene lookup returns CDR1 LNHDA and CDR2 SQIVND (reference sequence). This CDR3 comprises 14 residues. Deletions cut 5 bases from V and 4 bases from J, with 14 bases between. The CDR3 region is CASSLDGESYGYTF. Here the CDR3 DNA reads TGTGCCAGTAGTCTCGACGGGGAAAGCTATGGCTACACCTTC. Based on the CDR3 plus reference TRBV19 and TRBJ1-2, the full variable domain is DGGITQSPKYLFRKEGQNVTLSCEQNLNHDAMYWYRQDPGQGLRLIYYSQIVNDFQKGDIAEGYSVSREKKESFPLTVTSAQKNPTAFYLCASSLDGESYGYTFGSGTRLTVV.

This clone was recorded only once. CDR3 bases: TGTGCCACCACATGGGGGGTTGGGTGTGAGCAGTTCTTC. Translation gives CATTWGVGCEQFF. The V call is TRBV15, the J call TRBJ2-1; D is possibly TRBD2 (6 bases). Trimming left V 7 bases short and J 9 bases short, with 16 bases between. This CDR3 has 13 amino acids. In germline, CDR1 is LNHNV, CDR2 YYDKDF (reference sequence).

The rearrangement uses TRBV7-6 and TRBJ2-3; 7 nucleotides line up with TRBD1. V lost 4 bases and J lost 3; bases outside the gene matches: 10. This CDR3 is built from 16 residues. From germline, CDR1 is SGHVS and CDR2 FNYEAQ. The CDR3 is CASSSLPDRVTDTQYF. The CDR3, as DNA: TGTGCCAGCAGCTCACTCCCCGACAGGGTAACAGATACGCAGTATTTT. Using reference TRBV7-6 and TRBJ2-3 for the parts outside the CDR3, the full variable domain is GAGVSQSPRYKVTKRGQDVALRCDPISGHVSLYWYRQALGQGPEFLTYFNYEAQQDKSGLPNDRFSAERPEGSISTLTIQRTEQRDSAMYRCASSSLPDRVTDTQYFGPGTRLTVL.

The chain combines TRBV11-2 with TRBJ2-7; TRBD2 aligns across 11 bases. In germline, CDR1 is SGHAT, CDR2 FQNNGV. Trimming removed 2 bases from V and 0 bases from J; junction bases left unmatched: 9. The CDR3 has 18 residues. The CDR3 protein is CASSLRGLAGGSSYEQYF. CDR3 nucleotide sequence: TGTGCCAGCAGCTTACGTGGCCTAGCGGGGGGAAGCTCCTACGAGCAGTACTTC.

The chain uses TRBV5-4 and TRBJ2-7, with D tentatively TRBD2 (6 bases). Germline CDR1 reads SGHNT; CDR2 reads YYREEE (reference sequence). The CDR3 is 12 residues long. Trimming cost V 4 bases and J 6 bases, with 11 bases left between them. CDR3 nucleotide sequence: TGTGCCAGCAGCCGTGTGGAGGGCGAGCAGTACTTC. Its translation: CASSRVEGEQYF.

The chain couples TRBV4-1 to TRBJ2-3; 12 nucleotides line up with TRBD2. J was trimmed by 3 bases and V by 6 bases; bases with no gene match: 7. Germline V gene sequence: CDR1 MGHRA, CDR2 YSYEKL. CDR3 length: 16 residues. CDR3: CASRPLLAGGTDTQYF. In DNA, the CDR3 is TGCGCCAGCAGGCCATTACTAGCGGGAGGAACAGATACGCAGTATTTT.

The chain recombines TRBV19 with TRBJ2-7, with 7 positions matching TRBD1. CDR1 LNHDA and CDR2 SQIVND come from the germline V gene (reference sequence). The CDR3 covers 15 residues. J was trimmed by 3 bases and V by 5 bases; bases with no gene match: 10. CDR3 amino acids: CASSAWTGEIYEQYF. The CDR3 DNA reads TGTGCCAGTAGTGCTTGGACAGGTGAGATCTACGAGCAGTACTTC.

The chain joins TRBV28 to TRBJ1-2; TRBD1 agrees at 10 bases. The CDR3 is 16 residues long. Trimming at V came to 3 bases and at J to 5 bases, leaving 9 bases not matched to a gene. The V gene's germline CDR1 is MDHEN and CDR2 SYDVKM. In DNA, the CDR3 is TGTGCCAGCAGTTTGAGCGAGACAGGGGGCCAGTATGGCTACACCTTC. As protein: CASSLSETGGQYGYTF.